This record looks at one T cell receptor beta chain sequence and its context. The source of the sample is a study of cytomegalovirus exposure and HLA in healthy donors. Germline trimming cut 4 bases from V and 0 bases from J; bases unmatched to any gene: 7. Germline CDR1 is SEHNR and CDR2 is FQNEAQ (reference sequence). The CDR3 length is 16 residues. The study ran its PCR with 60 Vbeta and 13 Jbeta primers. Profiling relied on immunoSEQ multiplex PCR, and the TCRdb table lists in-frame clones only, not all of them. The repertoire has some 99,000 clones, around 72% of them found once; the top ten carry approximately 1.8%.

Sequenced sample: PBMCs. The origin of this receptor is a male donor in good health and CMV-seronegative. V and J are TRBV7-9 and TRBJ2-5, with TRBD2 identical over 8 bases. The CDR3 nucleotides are TGTGCCAGCAGCTCCGGAGGCGGGAGGTACCAAGAGACCCAGTACTTC. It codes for CASSSGGGRYQETQYF. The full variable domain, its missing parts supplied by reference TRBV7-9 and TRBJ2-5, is DTGVSQNPRHKITKRGQNVTFRCDPISEHNRLYWYRQTLGQGPEFLTYFQNEAQLEKSRLLSDRFSAERPKGSFSTLEIQRTEQGDSAMYLCASSSGGGRYQETQYFGPGTRLLVL.